These T cell receptor beta chains were read from a single sample in a study of blood T cell repertoires in COVID-19. Sequenced by immunoSEQ multiplex PCR; TCRdb stores in-frame clones only, minus some. Altogether some 140,000 clones are present, roughly three quarters being singletons, with the ten largest covering roughly 5.1%. Input material: peripheral blood. The receptors were gathered from a woman aged 70-85 years with COVID-19, enrolled during active disease. The CDR3 runs from the conserved cysteine through the conserved F or W. The order of the fields is clone size, J gene, V gene, D gene, CDR3 protein, CDR3 DNA. The D gene is left open where the match is weak. Not all rows give a size; the values are once, few, many and, for expanded clones, a class.

-	TRBJ1-6	TRBV7-9	-	CASSFRGQDNSPLHF	TGTGCCAGCAGCTTTCGCGGGCAGGATAATTCACCCCTCCACTTT
-	TRBJ2-7	TRBV5-1	TRBD1	CASSSWVGQGTYEQYF	TGCGCCAGCAGCTCGTGGGTGGGACAGGGCACCTACGAGCAGTACTTC
-	TRBJ2-7	TRBV5-1	TRBD1	CASSPTGTGGRYEQYF	TGCGCCAGCAGCCCCACCGGGACAGGGGGCCGGTACGAGCAGTACTTC
-	TRBJ1-5	TRBV5-8	-	CASSFRGFNQPQHF	TGTGCCAGCAGCTTTCGGGGGTTCAATCAGCCCCAGCATTTT
-	TRBJ1-4	TRBV4-3	-	CASSTAGDEKLFF	TGCGCCAGCAGCACGGCAGGGGATGAAAAACTGTTTTTT
-	TRBJ1-1	TRBV3-1/TRBV3-2	-	CASSPRSQEAFF	TGTGCCAGCAGCCCTAGGAGCCAGGAAGCTTTCTTT
-	TRBJ1-2	TRBV19	-	CASRRDTTLRGYGYTF	TGTGCCAGTCGCCGGGACACCACCTTGCGTGGCTATGGCTACACCTTC
-	TRBJ1-6	TRBV4-3	-	CASSQDGRQGISPLHF	TGCGCCAGCAGCCAAGATGGGAGGCAGGGTATTTCACCCCTCCACTTT
-	TRBJ1-1	TRBV9	-	CASTKDRLNTEAFF	TGTGCCAGCACAAAAGACAGACTGAACACTGAAGCTTTCTTT
few	TRBJ1-6	TRBV4-2	-	CASSQDPRRGDGNSPLHF	TGTGCCAGCAGCCAAGATCCTCGCAGGGGTGACGGTAATTCACCCCTCCACTTT
-	TRBJ2-7	TRBV4-3	-	CASSQGPGYEQYF	TGCGCCAGCAGCCAAGGCCCGGGCTACGAGCAGTACTTC
few	TRBJ1-6	TRBV20-1	TRBD1	CSASGDRGPQIYNSPLHF	TGCAGTGCTAGTGGGGACAGGGGGCCCCAGATATATAATTCACCCCTCCACTTT
-	TRBJ2-7	TRBV5-8	-	CASPFPSFEQYF	TGTGCCAGCCCGTTTCCCAGTTTCGAGCAGTACTTC
once	TRBJ1-4	TRBV7-9	-	CASSDPGGGANEKLFF	TGTGCCAGCAGCGACCCTGGGGGGGGAGCTAATGAAAAACTGTTTTTT
-	TRBJ1-2	TRBV7-2	TRBD1	CASSRTGKNYGYTF	TGTGCCAGCAGCAGGACAGGGAAAAACTATGGCTACACCTTC
-	TRBJ2-5	TRBV5-4	TRBD2	CASSPGQRGRETQYF	TGTGCCAGCAGTCCGGGTCAGCGGGGTAGAGAGACCCAGTACTTC
-	TRBJ1-4	TRBV6-5	-	CASRAGGIEKLFF	TGTGCCAGCAGAGCCGGGGGGATTGAAAAACTGTTTTTT
once	TRBJ2-4	TRBV27	-	CASSSEVGTKNIQYF	TGTGCCAGCAGTTCGGAGGTGGGAACCAAAAACATTCAGTACTTC
-	TRBJ1-1	TRBV5-1	-	CASSLAPGSMRSTEAFF	TGCGCCAGCAGCTTGGCGCCGGGGTCAATGCGTAGCACTGAAGCTTTCTTT
-	TRBJ1-5	TRBV4-3	-	CASSQDPTNQPQHF	TGCGCCAGCAGCCAAGATCCCACTAATCAGCCCCAGCATTTT
-	TRBJ2-1	TRBV30	-	CALQGGVRGDNEQFF	TGTGCCTTGCAAGGAGGGGTTAGAGGAGACAATGAGCAGTTCTTC
-	TRBJ2-2	TRBV5-1	TRBD1	CASSLVWTGGNTGELFF	TGCGCCAGCAGCTTGGTGTGGACAGGGGGAAACACCGGGGAGCTGTTTTTT
-	TRBJ2-1	TRBV7-9	TRBD2	CASRHSGGLGEQFF	TGTGCCAGCAGACACTCGGGGGGATTGGGCGAGCAGTTCTTC
-	TRBJ2-5	TRBV10-3	TRBD1	CAISESEAGGETQYF	TGTGCCATCAGTGAGTCGGAGGCAGGGGGAGAGACCCAGTACTTC
-	TRBJ1-5	TRBV5-3	-	CARSLSQTGRVISNQPQHF	TGTGCCAGAAGCTTGTCCCAAACGGGGAGGGTTATTAGCAATCAGCCCCAGCATTTT
-	TRBJ1-6	TRBV18	TRBD1	CASSLRQGEDSPLHF	TGTGCCAGCTCACTACGACAGGGTGAGGATTCACCCCTCCACTTT
-	TRBJ1-1	TRBV30	TRBD1	CAWTTGTGAEAFF	TGTGCCTGGACAACCGGGACAGGCGCTGAAGCTTTCTTT
few	TRBJ1-2	TRBV4-1	TRBD1	CASSLQGQSHGYTF	TGCGCCAGCAGCCTACAGGGACAGTCCCATGGCTACACCTTC
-	TRBJ1-2	TRBV6-4	TRBD1	CASSPGTGVGYGYTF	TGTGCCAGCAGTCCCGGGACAGGGGTGGGCTATGGCTACACCTTC
few	TRBJ1-5	TRBV5-5	-	CASSDAGGYQPQHF	TGTGCCAGCAGCGACGCCGGGGGTTATCAGCCCCAGCATTTT
-	TRBJ2-1	TRBV7-2	TRBD2	CASSLPVSGEQFF	TGTGCCAGCAGCTTACCCGTTAGCGGGGAGCAGTTCTTC
-	TRBJ2-2	TRBV9	TRBD1	CASSVRDRGTSNTGELFF	TGTGCCAGCAGCGTCCGGGACAGGGGGACTTCGAACACCGGGGAGCTGTTTTTT
-	TRBJ1-2	TRBV5-1	-	CASSAAGGRDGYTF	TGCGCCAGCAGCGCGGCCGGGGGGAGAGATGGCTACACCTTC
-	TRBJ2-1	TRBV5-1	TRBD2	CASSLSSGGYNEQFF	TGCGCCAGCAGCTTGAGTAGCGGGGGGTACAATGAGCAGTTCTTC
-	TRBJ1-4	TRBV7-9	TRBD1	CASSLKQGAREKLFF	TGTGCCAGCAGCCTAAAGCAGGGGGCGCGAGAAAAACTGTTTTTT
-	TRBJ2-2	TRBV6-5	-	CASSYSQGPGELFF	TGTGCCAGCAGTTACTCCCAGGGGCCCGGGGAGCTGTTTTTT
-	TRBJ2-7	TRBV21-1	-	CASSPPGQGIYEQYF	TGTGCCAGCAGCCCGCCGGGACAGGGGATTTACGAGCAGTACTTC
-	TRBJ2-5	TRBV27	TRBD2	CASSFTATGRVETQYF	TGTGCCAGCAGTTTCACCGCGACCGGGAGGGTAGAGACCCAGTACTTC
-	TRBJ1-1	TRBV29-1	-	CSVVDFPGAFF	TGCAGCGTTGTGGACTTCCCCGGGGCTTTCTTT
-	TRBJ1-2	TRBV28	-	CASSLSRVSSGYTF	TGTGCCAGCAGTTTATCCAGGGTCTCGAGCGGCTACACCTTC
few	TRBJ2-3	TRBV5-4	-	CASSGRGGPMTDTQYF	TGTGCCAGCAGCGGGAGGGGGGGGCCCATGACAGATACGCAGTATTTT
once	TRBJ1-2	TRBV5-8	-	CASSPDSYHGYTF	TGTGCCAGCAGCCCGGACAGTTATCACGGCTACACCTTC
-	TRBJ1-1	TRBV5-5	-	CASSLRQTNTEAFF	TGTGCCAGCAGCTTGCGCCAGACTAACACTGAAGCTTTCTTT
-	TRBJ2-7	TRBV2	TRBD2	CASIDVAGFSYEQYF	TGTGCCAGCATTGACGTAGCGGGTTTTTCCTACGAGCAGTACTTC
-	TRBJ2-4	TRBV4-1	TRBD1	CASSQVGGTGVGAIKAKNIQYF	TGCGCCAGCAGCCAAGTTGGAGGGACAGGGGTCGGAGCGATAAAAGCCAAAAACATTCAGTACTTC
-	TRBJ2-1	TRBV5-4	-	CASSSQGGGEQFF	TGTGCCAGCAGCTCACAGGGTGGGGGTGAGCAGTTCTTC